The text below deals with one T cell receptor beta chain. V gave up 3 bases and J gave up 2 bases, with 20 bases separating them. The CDR3 spans 17 residues. CDR1 is SGHTS, CDR2 YDEGEE, per germline. The data derive from a study of blood T cell repertoires in COVID-19. Looking at the study overall: Acute-phase and convalescent COVID-19 samples originated in the United States, Italy and Spain. T cells, B-cell-depleted T cells, or PBMCs supplied cDNA or gDNA.

Per the study methods: Amplification of reference gene primers was used by the study to estimate nucleated cell counts. Clones were sequenced by immunoSEQ multiplex PCR, and TCRdb holds only the in-frame ones, with some missing. V, J and clone size reflect that table, while D and trimming were determined from the DNA. The data show about 63,000 clones, about 75% seen once. Source material: peripheral blood. This TCR came from a woman aged 80 or older with acute or convalescent COVID-19. The chain employs TRBV5-8 and TRBJ1-2, with TRBD1 as a possible D gene (5 bases). The CDR3 loop reads CASSSGSIGHINYGYTF. CDR3 DNA: TGTGCCAGCAGCTCCGGAAGTATCGGACACATAAACTATGGCTACACCTTC.